This T cell receptor beta chain is drawn from a study of T cell responses to AZD1222 COVID-19 vaccine. Study-level results: With dominance at 160-218 and 743-854, vaccine-associated CD4 TCRs spanned spike.

Trimming stripped 0 bases from V and 5 bases from J, with 5 bases between. This CDR3 region has 13 residues. Germline CDR1 and CDR2: LGHNT and FRNRAP. There are many counts of this clone. Its antigen is not identified. Repertoires were generated with immunoSEQ multiplex PCR, while TCRdb's copy carries only in-frame clones and drops some. The sample holds about 150,000 clones, 88% seen once. The source material was peripheral blood, sampled after recovery from COVID-19. The TCR comes from an adult who had recovered from COVID-19. V usage is TRBV12-5 and J usage is TRBJ1-5; D remains unclear. Here the CDR3 DNA reads TGTGCTAGTGGTTTGGTACGTGATCAGCCCCAGCATTTT. Protein: CASGLVRDQPQHF.